One sample yielded the 28 T cell receptor beta chains listed below, sequenced in a study of blood T cell repertoires in COVID-19. Clones were sequenced by immunoSEQ multiplex PCR, and TCRdb holds only the in-frame ones, with some missing. The sample carries 150,000 to 200,000 clones, under 85% recorded once. Sequenced sample: peripheral blood. These receptors all come from a woman in her seventies with COVID-19, enrolled during active disease.

The chain is built from TRBV6-5 and TRBJ2-7; a weak D match, TRBD2 (5 bases). The V gene lost 0 bases and the J gene lost 2 bases, with 11 bases spanning the gap. Germline CDR1 is MNHEY and CDR2 is SVGAGI. The CDR3 extends over 15 amino acids. This chain's CDR3 is CASSYSNAGAYEQYF. DNA for the CDR3: TGTGCCAGCAGTTACTCGAACGCGGGTGCCTACGAGCAGTACTTC.

This clone turned up a few times. CDR3 sequence (DNA): TGTGCCAGCAGCGCAACCCGGGACAGGGTTGCGGCGCAGTATTTT. The encoded protein is CASSATRDRVAAQYF. The V call is TRBV3-1 (or the pseudogene TRBV3-2), the J call TRBJ2-3; 9 bases fit TRBD1. There are 15 residues in the CDR3. V gave up 5 bases and J gave up 10 bases; unmatched junction bases: 13. Germline CDR1 and CDR2: LGHDT and YNNKEL (reference sequence).

This sequence joins TRBV5-5 and TRBJ2-3; TRBD2 matches at 12 bases. Germline V gene sequence: CDR1 SGHKS, CDR2 YYEKEE (reference sequence). J was trimmed by 6 bases and V by 4 bases; bases with no gene match: 9. The CDR3 is made up of 16 amino acids. The CDR3 is CASSLLAGGGGDTQYF. In DNA, the CDR3 is TGTGCCAGCAGCCTACTAGCGGGAGGCGGTGGCGATACGCAGTATTTT. Based on the CDR3 plus reference TRBV5-5 and TRBJ2-3, the full variable domain is DAGVTQSPTHLIKTRGQQVTLRCSPISGHKSVSWYQQVLGQGPQFIFQYYEKEERGRGNFPDRFSARQFPNYSSELNVNALLLGDSALYLCASSLLAGGGGDTQYFGPGTRLTVL.

The chain employs TRBV9 and TRBJ1-1; D possibly corresponds to TRBD1 (6 bases). V was pared by 4 bases and J by 1 base, with 14 bases between. In germline, CDR1 is SGDLS, CDR2 YYNGEE. This CDR3 region has 15 residues. The CDR3 nucleotides read TGTGCCAGCAGCCCCCAGGGACACCAGAACACTGAAGCTTTCTTT. Translating it yields CASSPQGHQNTEAFF.

This clone was detected once. V gene TRBV28 combines with J gene TRBJ2-1; 11 bases map to TRBD2. The V segment lost 6 bases and the J segment 1 base; nucleotides outside the gene matches: 5. Germline V gene sequence: CDR1 MDHEN, CDR2 SYDVKM. The CDR3 spans 16 residues. CDR3 sequence (DNA): TGTGCCAGCAGAACTAGCGGGAGAGGGTCCTACAATGAGCAGTTCTTC. Protein: CASRTSGRGSYNEQFF.

V is TRBV5-5 and J is TRBJ2-1; 9 bases fit TRBD2. After removal of 1 base from V and 0 bases from J, the junction contained 8 bases not matched to a gene. There are 18 residues in the CDR3. Germline V gene sequence: CDR1 SGHKS, CDR2 YYEKEE (reference sequence). The CDR3, as DNA: TGTGCCAGCAGCTTGAGTGCTAGCGGGATGAGCTCCTACAATGAGCAGTTCTTC. It codes for CASSLSASGMSSYNEQFF.

The chain joins TRBV19 to TRBJ2-7, with TRBD1 as a possible D gene (6 bases). CDR3 length: 11 amino acids. Trimming shortened V by 7 bases and J by 3 bases, and 7 bases separated the two germline ends. The germline gives CDR1 LNHDA, CDR2 SQIVND (reference sequence). CDR3 in amino acids: CASKGGYEQYF. The CDR3 DNA is TGTGCCAGTAAAGGGGGCTACGAGCAGTACTTC.

This clone showed up just a few times. V usage is TRBV5-1 and J usage is TRBJ2-1; TRBD2 matches 13 bases. The germline V gene encodes CDR1 SGHRS and CDR2 YFSETQ. V lost 4 bases, J lost 4 bases, and 2 bases stayed unmatched. CDR3 size: 15 residues. In nucleotides, the CDR3 is TGCGCCAGCAGCGGGACTAGCGGGGTATACAATGAGCAGTTCTTC. Its protein product is CASSGTSGVYNEQFF.

V gene TRBV3-1 (or the pseudogene TRBV3-2) combines with J gene TRBJ2-6, with D tentatively TRBD1 (6 bases). Germline CDR1 and CDR2: LGHDT and YNNKEL (reference sequence). The germline V and J ends were trimmed by 5 bases and 0 bases, with 11 bases remaining between them. CDR3 length: 16 residues. The DNA for the CDR3 is TGTGCCAGCAGCGTAAAACAGGGCTCTGGGGCCAACGTCCTGACTTTC. It codes for CASSVKQGSGANVLTF.

The chain is built from TRBV18 and TRBJ1-2; D is ambiguous. The germline gives CDR1 KGHSH, CDR2 LQKENI. This CDR3 has 16 amino acids. Trimming left V 4 bases short and J 4 bases short, with 19 bases between. The chain's CDR3 is CASSRAEVAGGYGYTF. The CDR3 DNA follows: TGTGCCAGCTCACGGGCCGAGGTGGCGGGTGGCTATGGCTACACCTTC. The whole variable domain, filled in from reference TRBV18 and TRBJ1-2, reads NAGVMQNPRHLVRRRGQEARLRCSPMKGHSHVYWYRQLPEEGLKFMVYLQKENIIDESGMPKERFSAEFPKEGPSILRIQQVVRGDSAAYFCASSRAEVAGGYGYTFGSGTRLTVV.

The chain combines TRBV5-1 with TRBJ2-5; D not resolved. Germline lookup yields CDR1 SGHRS and CDR2 YFSETQ. Trimming shortened V by 1 base and J by 7 bases, and 14 bases separated the two germline ends. The CDR3 runs to 14 residues. CDR3 DNA sequence: TGCGCCAGCAGCTTGAGTCAGACCTCAGGGACCCAGTACTTC. Amino acid sequence: CASSLSQTSGTQYF.

The gene calls are TRBV18 and TRBJ2-3, with 9 bases matching TRBD1. The CDR3 is 14 residues long. V lost 5 bases to trimming and J lost 6 bases; unmatched junction nucleotides: 6. The germline V gene encodes CDR1 KGHSH and CDR2 LQKENI. The CDR3 bases are TGTGCCAGCTCAACTGGGACAGGGTTTGATACGCAGTATTTT. Its translation is CASSTGTGFDTQYF.

This chain links TRBV18 with TRBJ2-7; a possible D gene is TRBD2 (5 bases). CDR3 length equals 14 residues. The germline V gene has CDR1 KGHSH and CDR2 LQKENI. V lost 2 bases and J 2 bases, leaving 10 bases between the germline ends. The CDR3 DNA reads TGTGCCAGCTCACCATCGACGGGAACCTACGAGCAGTACTTC. Translation gives CASSPSTGTYEQYF.

The rearrangement links TRBV3-1 (or the pseudogene TRBV3-2) to TRBJ1-6; 8 positions match TRBD1. V lost 1 base, J lost 10 bases, and 12 bases stayed unmatched. Germline assignment: CDR1 LGHDT and CDR2 YNNKEL (reference sequence). CDR3 length: 17 amino acids. CDR3 in amino acids: CASSQGRLGQAVSPLHF. In nucleotides, the CDR3 is TGTGCCAGCAGCCAAGGTCGTCTGGGACAGGCGGTCTCACCCCTCCACTTT.

This clone occurred once. The rearrangement uses TRBV3-1 (or the pseudogene TRBV3-2) and TRBJ2-7; 8 bases align to TRBD1. V shed 6 bases, J shed 5 bases, and the junction held 15 bases outside the gene matches. This CDR3 is built from 16 residues. Germline-derived CDR1 and CDR2 are LGHDT and YNNKEL (reference sequence). The DNA of the CDR3 is TGTGCCAGCAGTTTCGGGACAGGATCGCCTGATAACGAGCAGTACTTC. This translates into CASSFGTGSPDNEQYF.

The rearrangement links TRBV30 to TRBJ2-3; 7 bases line up with TRBD1. CDR1 and CDR2 from the germline V gene are GTSNPN and SVGIG (reference sequence). V trimming: 0 bases; J trimming: 3 bases; junction bases outside the gene matches: 6. CDR3 length equals 15 residues. CDR3 in amino acids: CAWSVKGAKTDTQYF. The CDR3 coding sequence is TGTGCCTGGAGTGTAAAGGGGGCGAAGACAGATACGCAGTATTTT.

The count of this clone is one. The chain employs TRBV6-1 and TRBJ1-5, with a possible D match to TRBD1 (5 bases). V was shortened by 2 bases and J by 0 bases, with 14 bases between the two germline ends. Germline V gene sequence: CDR1 MNHNS, CDR2 SASEGT. CDR3 length equals 17 residues. Here the CDR3 DNA reads TGTGCCAGCAGTGAATTGGGGGGGGGATATAGCAATCAGCCCCAGCATTTT. It yields the protein CASSELGGGYSNQPQHF.

The chain combines TRBV6-2 or TRBV6-3 with TRBJ1-1; D unclear. This CDR3 is 14 amino acids long. Per germline, CDR1 MNHEY and CDR2 SVGEGT. Trimming removed 6 bases from V and 2 bases from J, with 13 bases in between. This CDR3 is CASSRHGGNTEAFF. In nucleotides, the CDR3 is TGTGCCAGCAGCAGACACGGAGGTAACACTGAAGCTTTCTTT.

The V and J genes are TRBV20-1 and TRBJ2-1, with a weak D call TRBD2 (5 bases). With 3 bases removed from V and 6 bases from J, the gap between germline ends came to 12 bases. Germline V gene lookup returns CDR1 DFQATT and CDR2 SNEGSKA (reference sequence). CDR3 size: 13 residues. DNA for the CDR3: TGCAGTGCTAGTGAACTAGTTTTCAATGAGCAGTTCTTC. Translating gives CSASELVFNEQFF.

CDR3 sequence (DNA): TGTGCCAGCAGCTTGGGAAGGGGAATAGGGTATAATTCACCCCTCCACTTT. This gives the protein CASSLGRGIGYNSPLHF. The V call is TRBV5-8, the J call TRBJ1-6, with D maybe TRBD1 (5 bases). CDR1 is SGHTS, CDR2 YDEGEE, per germline. V gave up 0 bases and J gave up 4 bases, with 14 bases separating them. The CDR3 contains 17 residues.

The chain combines TRBV27 with TRBJ2-1; 7 positions agree with TRBD2. The CDR3 is made up of 16 amino acids. V was pared by 5 bases and J by 0 bases, with 7 bases of the junction left unmatched. CDR1 and CDR2 from the germline V gene are MNHEY and SMNVEV (reference sequence). This chain's CDR3 is CASSNLAGRSYNEQFF. The CDR3 DNA sequence: TGTGCCAGCAGTAACTTAGCGGGCCGCTCCTACAATGAGCAGTTCTTC.

This clone appeared a few times. This chain links TRBV5-1 with TRBJ2-7, with a possible D match to TRBD1 (6 bases). Per germline, CDR1 SGHRS and CDR2 YFSETQ. The CDR3 is 16 amino acids. Trimming took off 0 bases at V and 0 bases at J, with 13 bases between the two ends. Here the CDR3 DNA reads TGCGCCAGCAGCTTGGTTCTGGGGGCCAGCTCCTACGAGCAGTACTTC. Amino acids: CASSLVLGASSYEQYF.

The chain is built from TRBV5-1 and TRBJ2-7; 7 bases fit TRBD2. The CDR3 is made up of 17 amino acids. Per germline, CDR1 SGHRS and CDR2 YFSETQ. V dropped 0 bases and J dropped 6; count of bases not matched to a gene: 15. CDR3 protein: CASSLVAPEELASEQYF. The CDR3 DNA follows: TGCGCCAGCAGCTTGGTGGCGCCGGAGGAACTAGCGAGCGAGCAGTACTTC. The full variable domain, rest sourced from reference TRBV5-1 and TRBJ2-7, is KAGVTQTPRYLIKTRGQQVTLSCSPISGHRSVSWYQQTPGQGLQFLFEYFSETQRNKGNFPGRFSGRQFSNSRSEMNVSTLELGDSALYLCASSLVAPEELASEQYFGPGTRLTVT.

On this clone itself: Other DNA sequences from this sample encode an identical CDR3 as well. The rearrangement links TRBV7-2 to TRBJ1-5; D not resolved. The CDR3 length is 13 residues. Per germline, CDR1 SGHTA and CDR2 FQGNSA. V shed 5 bases and J shed 2 bases, with 7 bases lying between them. The CDR3: CASSPRGNQPQHF. Here the CDR3 DNA reads TGTGCCAGCAGCCCGCGAGGCAATCAGCCCCAGCATTTT.

V gene TRBV6-5 combines with J gene TRBJ2-7; D might be TRBD2 (6 bases). CDR1 is MNHEY and CDR2 is SVGAGI in the germline V gene. The V end was cut by 6 bases, the J end by 6 bases, with 18 bases between. The CDR3 extends over 14 amino acids. CDR3 protein: CASRHGTPGGEQYF. In nucleotides, the CDR3 is TGTGCCAGCAGGCACGGGACTCCGGGCGGCGAGCAGTACTTC.

This chain links TRBV11-2 with TRBJ2-2; the match to TRBD2 covers 7 bases. CDR3 length: 14 residues. The germline gives CDR1 SGHAT, CDR2 FQNNGV. V shed 7 bases and J 4 bases; nucleotides not matched to a gene: 6. DNA for the CDR3: TGTGCCAGCACAAGCGGGGAGGCCACCGGGGAGCTGTTTTTT. Residues: CASTSGEATGELFF.

The chain is built from TRBV7-8 and TRBJ1-2, with D uncertain. The CDR3 extends over 14 amino acids. Trimming stripped 3 bases from V and 0 bases from J, with 8 bases between. Looked up from germline, CDR1 is SGHVS and CDR2 is FQNEAQ. DNA of the CDR3: TGTGCCAGCAGCTTGAGCGGTCCTAACTATGGCTACACCTTC. As protein: CASSLSGPNYGYTF.

The chain uses TRBV30 and TRBJ2-1; 7 positions agree with TRBD1. CDR3 size: 12 residues. With V trimmed by 1 base and J by 14 bases, 8 bases remained unmatched. The germline V gene encodes CDR1 GTSNPN and CDR2 SVGIG (reference sequence). The CDR3 DNA sequence: TGTGCCTGGAGTGGACAGGGCATCTATGAGTTCTTC. Translated: CAWSGQGIYEFF.